The 25 T cell receptor beta chains in this list originate from one sample, sequenced in a study of long-term antiretroviral therapy in people with HIV. Researchers ran immunoSEQ v3.0 at survey level. Profiling relied on immunoSEQ multiplex PCR, and the TCRdb table lists in-frame clones only, not all of them. This table has over 10,000 clones, 70% to 80% appearing once. The source material was unsorted PBMCs, sampled 0.5 years before starting antiretroviral therapy. The receptors come from a woman between 40 and 55 years old with HIV.

This chain connects TRBV6-6 to TRBJ1-1; possibly TRBD1 for D (5 bases). CDR1 and CDR2 from the germline V gene are MNHNY and SVGAGI (reference sequence). V dropped 3 bases and J dropped 7 bases, with 9 bases sitting between them. This CDR3 has 12 residues. The CDR3: CASSYGGGEAFF. In DNA, the CDR3 is TGTGCCAGCAGTTATGGGGGTGGTGAAGCTTTCTTT.

The chain combines TRBV7-9 with TRBJ1-2; 9 bases align to TRBD1. Germline CDR1 is SEHNR and CDR2 is FQNEAQ (reference sequence). CDR3 length equals 12 residues. Trimming took 8 bases from V and 8 from J; bases not matched to a gene: 6. The CDR3 DNA is TGTGCCAGCGCTGGACAGGGGTACGGCTACACCTTC. It is translated as CASAGQGYGYTF.

The chain joins TRBV9 to TRBJ1-1; D remains ambiguous. CDR1 and CDR2 (germline): SGDLS, YYNGEE. Deletions cut 3 bases from V and 0 bases from J, with 6 bases between. This CDR3 has 13 residues. DNA of the CDR3: TGTGCCAGCAGCGCCCCCATGAACACTGAAGCTTTCTTT. As protein: CASSAPMNTEAFF.

The J gene is TRBJ1-2, the V gene TRBV6-6, with no clear D. Germline-derived CDR1 and CDR2 are MNHNY and SVGAGI (reference sequence). Trimming left V 0 bases short and J 4 bases short, with 12 bases between. This CDR3 is built from 15 residues. The CDR3: CASSYSYFRGYGYTF. CDR3 coding DNA: TGTGCCAGCAGTTACTCGTACTTTCGGGGCTATGGCTACACCTTC.

J is TRBJ2-7 and V is TRBV6-5, with D tentatively TRBD1 (6 bases). This CDR3 is built from 14 residues. CDR1 and CDR2 (germline): MNHEY, SVGAGI. The germline V and J ends were trimmed by 3 bases and 4 bases, with 13 bases remaining between them. CDR3 coding DNA: TGTGCCAGCAGTTATCCCGGCAGGGGTTACGAGCAGTACTTC. This encodes CASSYPGRGYEQYF.

The rearrangement joins TRBV5-6 to TRBJ2-5; 9 positions match TRBD2. Trimming cost V 4 bases and J 7 bases; bases outside gene matches: 11. Germline loops: CDR1 SGHDT, CDR2 YYEEEE. This CDR3 contains 15 residues. DNA of the CDR3: TGTGCCAGCAGCCTCGAGGGACTAGCCTTGGGGACCCAGTACTTC. Protein product: CASSLEGLALGTQYF.

The chain recombines TRBV7-6 with TRBJ1-5; the D gene is possibly TRBD1 (6 bases). V was clipped by 5 bases and J by 7 bases, with 18 bases between them. The CDR3 sequence is 15 residues long. Germline lookup yields CDR1 SGHVS and CDR2 FNYEAQ. CDR3 in amino acids: CASSAEQGFVQPQHF. The CDR3 bases are TGTGCCAGCAGCGCGGAACAGGGTTTTGTGCAGCCCCAGCATTTT.

V is TRBV4-1 and J is TRBJ2-7; D is ambiguous. The CDR3 is 16 amino acids. Germline values: CDR1 MGHRA, CDR2 YSYEKL. V was clipped by 1 base and J by 0 bases, with 13 bases between them. This CDR3 reads CASSQGVMAVSYEQYF. Written as DNA, the CDR3 is TGCGCCAGCAGCCAAGGGGTGATGGCAGTCTCCTACGAGCAGTACTTC.

CDR3 residues: CASSEGNTQYF. CDR3 bases: TGTGCCAGCAGTGAAGGCAATACGCAGTATTTT. V is TRBV2 and J is TRBJ2-3, with D unclear. V was clipped by 1 base and J by 7 bases, with 3 bases between them. Germline V gives CDR1 SNHLY, CDR2 FYNNEI. CDR3 size: 11 residues.

The chain links TRBV6-5 to TRBJ2-6; D gene unclear. This CDR3 is 13 amino acids long. Germline values: CDR1 MNHEY, CDR2 SVGAGI. V was trimmed by 8 bases and J by 2 bases, leaving 7 bases between them. In DNA, the CDR3 is TGTGCCAGCTGCGAGGCTGGGGCCAACGTCCTGACTTTC. Its translation is CASCEAGANVLTF.

This clone was seen once. The rearrangement uses TRBV27 and TRBJ2-7, with TRBD1 matching 10 bases. CDR3 length equals 14 residues. The V gene end was trimmed by 1 base and the J gene end by 4 bases; junction bases not matched to a gene: 1. Per germline, CDR1 MNHEY and CDR2 SMNVEV (reference sequence). The CDR3 here is CASSLLGQGYEQYF. CDR3 DNA: TGTGCCAGCAGTTTATTGGGACAGGGGTACGAGCAGTACTTC.

The V and J genes are TRBV19 and TRBJ2-3, with TRBD2 matching 14 bases. CDR3 length: 18 amino acids. CDR1 is LNHDA, CDR2 SQIVND, per germline (reference sequence). Losses at the gene ends were 6 bases for V and 5 bases for J; bases not matched to a gene: 13. In DNA, the CDR3 is TGTGCCAGTAGCCGTCCCGGGACTAGCGGGGGTGGTGGAGATACGCAGTATTTT. This encodes CASSRPGTSGGGGDTQYF.

The chain has TRBV4-1 and TRBJ1-2; D not certain. Trimming cost V 1 base and J 5 bases, with 14 bases left between them. The CDR3 runs to 15 residues. CDR1 and CDR2 from the germline V gene are MGHRA and YSYEKL. DNA for the CDR3: TGCGCCAGCAGCCAAGTCTCGGGGTTCCATTATGGCTACACCTTC. It codes for CASSQVSGFHYGYTF.

This chain links TRBV4-3 with TRBJ2-3; D not certain. The V gene's germline CDR1 is LGHNA and CDR2 YSLEER. Trimming cost V 4 bases and J 5 bases, with 19 bases left between them. The CDR3 loop spans 16 amino acids. In nucleotides, the CDR3 is TGCGCCAGCAGCCCTTCGGGTTCATTCGGGCAAGATACGCAGTATTTT. Its protein product is CASSPSGSFGQDTQYF.

By sample fraction, this clone is medium-sized. The chain recombines TRBV7-2 with TRBJ1-1; D unresolved. CDR1 is SGHTA, CDR2 FQGNSA, per germline. This CDR3 is 14 amino acids long. V was pared by 2 bases and J by 7 bases, with 14 bases between. In DNA form, the CDR3 reads TGTGCCAGCAGCTTAACGAGAGGGAACTTTGAAGCTTTCTTT. Encoded protein: CASSLTRGNFEAFF.

The V gene is TRBV13, the J gene TRBJ2-1, with D perhaps TRBD1 (7 bases). Trimming left V 5 bases short and J 3 bases short, with 23 bases between. Germline CDR1 and CDR2: PRHDT and FYEKMQ (reference sequence). The CDR3 has 18 amino acids. CDR3 DNA sequence: TGTGCCAGCAGCCCCCCCCGCGAAAGACAGGGAGGCTACAATGAGCAGTTCTTC. Protein: CASSPPRERQGGYNEQFF.

This chain connects TRBV7-9 to TRBJ2-2; D is perhaps TRBD2 (6 bases). The germline V and J ends were trimmed by 5 bases and 1 base, with 14 bases remaining between them. Germline lookup yields CDR1 SEHNR and CDR2 FQNEAQ (reference sequence). The CDR3 is 16 residues long. The CDR3 loop reads CASSTPGTLNTGELFF. In DNA, the CDR3 is TGTGCCAGCAGCACGCCCGGGACTCTGAACACCGGGGAGCTGTTTTTT.

The gene calls are TRBV29-1 and TRBJ2-7, with TRBD1 matching 8 bases. The CDR3 sequence is 15 residues long. V shed 4 bases and J 1 base; nucleotides not matched to a gene: 9. The germline gives CDR1 SQVTM, CDR2 ANQGSEA. The CDR3: CSVGGPGQESYEQYF. CDR3 DNA sequence: TGCAGCGTTGGTGGCCCGGGACAGGAGTCCTACGAGCAGTACTTC.

The V and J genes are TRBV18 and TRBJ2-6; D gene ambiguous. The ends were cut back, 2 bases at V and 0 bases at J, with 8 bases in the middle. The CDR3 contains 16 residues. CDR1 and CDR2 (germline): KGHSH, LQKENI. CDR3 loop: CASSPGRHSGANVLTF. The CDR3, as DNA: TGTGCCAGCTCACCAGGACGGCACTCTGGGGCCAACGTCCTGACTTTC.

This clone has a handful of counts. V gene TRBV4-1 combines with J gene TRBJ2-4; 8 positions agree with TRBD2. The CDR3 runs 14 residues. Trimming cost V 5 bases and J 7 bases; bases outside gene matches: 7. The V gene's germline CDR1 is MGHRA and CDR2 YSYEKL. The CDR3 DNA sequence: TGCGCCAGCAGCTCGGGAGGGCCTTCGAACATTCAGTACTTC. Translation gives CASSSGGPSNIQYF.

This chain connects TRBV7-9 to TRBJ2-5, with 13 bases lining up with TRBD2. Per germline, CDR1 SEHNR and CDR2 FQNEAQ (reference sequence). Trimming took 1 base from V and 5 from J; bases not matched to a gene: 7. This CDR3 is built from 17 residues. The CDR3 protein is CASSLGLLAGGSETQYF. DNA for the CDR3: TGTGCCAGCAGCTTAGGGTTACTAGCGGGGGGGAGTGAGACCCAGTACTTC. Combining the CDR3 with reference TRBV7-9 and TRBJ2-5 gives the whole variable domain DTGVSQNPRHKITKRGQNVTFRCDPISEHNRLYWYRQTLGQGPEFLTYFQNEAQLEKSRLLSDRFSAERPKGSFSTLEIQRTEQGDSAMYLCASSLGLLAGGSETQYFGPGTRLLVL.

The chain uses TRBV29-1 and TRBJ2-1; D not certain. V shed 6 bases and J shed 8 bases, with 11 bases lying between them. Germline CDR1 and CDR2: SQVTM and ANQGSEA. CDR3 length equals 11 residues. Written as DNA, the CDR3 is TGCAGCGTCCCGAAAGGATATGAGCAGTTCTTC. This translates into CSVPKGYEQFF.

The genes are TRBV4-3 and TRBJ2-7, with TRBD2 as a possible D gene (6 bases). The germline V and J ends were trimmed by 6 bases and 3 bases, with 15 bases remaining between them. Germline CDR1 is LGHNA and CDR2 is YSLEER. This CDR3 is built from 14 residues. Written as DNA, the CDR3 is TGCGCCAGCAGTCAGGGACTGCGGGGCTACGAGCAGTACTTC. Protein sequence: CASSQGLRGYEQYF.

The rearrangement joins TRBV27 to TRBJ1-1; the D is unclear. V was pared by 4 bases and J by 0 bases, with 12 bases between. CDR3 length equals 15 residues. CDR1 and CDR2 (germline): MNHEY, SMNVEV (reference sequence). The CDR3 spells CASSSLQGVNTEAFF. The CDR3 nucleotides are TGTGCCAGCAGTTCGCTCCAAGGAGTGAACACTGAAGCTTTCTTT.

The J gene is TRBJ2-3, the V gene TRBV28; 9 nucleotides agree with TRBD2. Trimming at V came to 0 bases and at J to 3 bases, leaving 4 bases not matched to a gene. Germline CDR1 is MDHEN and CDR2 is SYDVKM. The CDR3 has 16 amino acids. As DNA, the CDR3 is TGTGCCAGCAGTTTATGGGGGAGCGGGAGGACAGATACGCAGTATTTT. Protein product: CASSLWGSGRTDTQYF.